One and the same sample provided the 29 T cell receptor beta chains below, sequenced in a study of identical twins. TCRdb recomputed calls from the 5' RACE reads with MiXCR, one row per CDR3 protein. The table lists about 1.7 million distinct CDR3 sequences, 32% of them singletons. Input material: cord blood. The receptors shown here come from a newborn girl in good health.

This clonotype was seen more than once but under ten times. This chain links TRBV20-1 with TRBJ2-3; tentative D call: TRBD2 (6 bases). The V gene's germline CDR1 is DFQATT and CDR2 SNEGSKA (reference sequence). The CDR3 has 13 residues. V was cut by 2 bases and J by 4 bases, with 10 bases left in between. In DNA form, the CDR3 reads TGCAGTGCTAGATCTAGCGTGGCAGATACGCAGTATTTT. It codes for CSARSSVADTQYF.

The sample holds many counts of this clonotype. This chain links TRBV7-2 with TRBJ2-3; D possibly corresponds to TRBD1 (5 bases). The CDR3 extends over 16 amino acids. Germline V lookup: CDR1 SGHTA, CDR2 FQGNSA. Trimming cost V 2 bases and J 0 bases, with 12 bases left between them. CDR3 in DNA: TGTGCCAGCAGCTTAAGGGCAGGGCCTAGCACAGATACGCAGTATTTT. Translation: CASSLRAGPSTDTQYF.

This clonotype was observed a handful of times. The chain combines TRBV20-1 with TRBJ2-7; D is unresolved. This CDR3 spans 12 amino acids. The germline V and J ends were trimmed by 0 bases and 2 bases, with 5 bases remaining between them. Looked up from germline, CDR1 is DFQATT and CDR2 is SNEGSKA (reference sequence). For the CDR3, the DNA is TGCAGTGCTAGAGAACGGCCCTACGAGCAGTACTTC. It is translated as CSARERPYEQYF.

The V and J genes are TRBV13 and TRBJ1-6; D perhaps matches TRBD1 (5 bases). CDR1 and CDR2 (germline): PRHDT, FYEKMQ (reference sequence). The CDR3 spans 15 residues. Trimming took 7 bases from V and 7 from J, leaving 17 bases between them. CDR3 coding DNA: TGTGCCAGCACGCGCAGGGAGCTTTTCAATTCACCCCTCCACTTT. Translated, it gives CASTRRELFNSPLHF.

The chain uses TRBV13 and TRBJ2-1; D perhaps matches TRBD1 (6 bases). Germline V gives CDR1 PRHDT, CDR2 FYEKMQ (reference sequence). The CDR3 sequence is 16 residues long. Trimming took 3 bases from V and 3 from J, leaving 15 bases between them. The CDR3 bases are TGTGCCAGCAGCTTTAGGGGGACCCCTCTCTACAATGAGCAGTTCTTC. Translation gives CASSFRGTPLYNEQFF. The full variable domain, in which reference TRBV13 and TRBJ2-1 provide the parts outside the CDR3, is AAGVIQSPRHLIKEKRETATLKCYPIPRHDTVYWYQQGPGQDPQFLISFYEKMQSDKGSIPDRFSAQQFSDYHSELNMSSLELGDSALYFCASSFRGTPLYNEQFFGPGTRLTVL.

This rearrangement joins TRBV27 to TRBJ1-1; no clear D. This CDR3 comprises 13 residues. V was cut by 1 base and J by 8 bases, with 11 bases left in between. Per germline, CDR1 MNHEY and CDR2 SMNVEV (reference sequence). Written as DNA, the CDR3 is TGTGCCAGCAGTTTATTGGCCGCTGGGGAAGCTTTCTTT. Its translation: CASSLLAAGEAFF.

There are many counts of this clonotype. This chain links TRBV12-3 or TRBV12-4 with TRBJ2-1; D might be TRBD1 or TRBD2, each matching 6 bases. The CDR3 sequence is 15 residues long. Trimming removed 6 bases from V and 4 bases from J, with 16 bases in between. The CDR3 here is CASSSMGGDYNEQFF. The CDR3 DNA sequence: TGTGCCAGCAGCTCTATGGGGGGCGATTACAATGAGCAGTTCTTC.

There are a few counts of this clonotype. The genes are TRBV4-1 and TRBJ2-3, with D possibly being TRBD1 or TRBD2 (5 bases each). Trimming shortened V by 6 bases and J by 3 bases, and 19 bases separated the two germline ends. In germline, CDR1 is MGHRA, CDR2 YSYEKL. This CDR3 spans 16 amino acids. The CDR3 loop reads CASSRVPGRWTDTQYF. CDR3 in DNA: TGCGCCAGCAGTAGGGTCCCGGGACGCTGGACAGATACGCAGTATTTT.

The CDR3, as DNA: TGTGCCAGCAGGGGACAGGGCCCCAACACTGAAGCTTTCTTT. It yields the protein CASRGQGPNTEAFF. V and J are TRBV28 and TRBJ1-1, with 9 bases lining up with TRBD1. V was clipped by 6 bases and J by 2 bases; unmatched bases: 4. The germline V gene encodes CDR1 MDHEN and CDR2 SYDVKM. The CDR3 spans 14 residues.

The CDR3 DNA reads as TGTGCCAGCAGCTTAGCGACCTGGGTGGGGTATGGCTACACCTTC. Its protein product is CASSLATWVGYGYTF. The genes are TRBV7-2 and TRBJ1-2; D is uncertain. Germline V lookup: CDR1 SGHTA, CDR2 FQGNSA. CDR3 size: 15 residues. Trimming shortened V by 0 bases and J by 5 bases, and 13 bases separated the two germline ends.

Only a few counts were recorded for this clonotype. This sequence joins TRBV20-1 and TRBJ2-7, with 8 bases fitting TRBD2. Germline-derived CDR1 and CDR2 are DFQATT and SNEGSKA (reference sequence). Trimming at V came to 0 bases and at J to 2 bases, leaving 0 bases not matched to a gene. The CDR3 extends over 13 amino acids. The CDR3 region is CSARDGRAYEQYF. CDR3 sequence (DNA): TGCAGTGCTAGAGACGGGAGGGCCTACGAGCAGTACTTC.

The sample holds a few counts of this clonotype. The genes are TRBV20-1 and TRBJ2-7; 12 bases match TRBD2. Germline V gene lookup returns CDR1 DFQATT and CDR2 SNEGSKA (reference sequence). This CDR3 has 13 residues. The ends lost 2 bases at V and 6 bases at J; junction bases unmatched: 2. CDR3 coding DNA: TGCAGTGCTAGAACTAGCGGGAGGCGCGAGCAGTACTTC. Translation: CSARTSGRREQYF.

This clonotype showed up just once. A read error may account for a junction end that differs from germline. V and J are TRBV5-1 and TRBJ2-3, with 12 nucleotides matching TRBD2. The CDR3 runs to 14 residues. The germline gives CDR1 SGHRS, CDR2 YFSETQ. CDR3 residues: CASSERLAGDAQYF. DNA for the CDR3: TGCGCCAGCAGCGAAAGACTAGCGGGAGATGCGCAGTATTTT.

This chain joins TRBV14 and TRBJ2-7, with unresolved D. Trimming left V 1 base short and J 0 bases short, with 13 bases between. Germline loops: CDR1 SGHDN, CDR2 FVKESK. The CDR3 sequence is 16 residues long. CDR3 in amino acids: CASSQVGGGCSYEQYF. The CDR3 nucleotides are TGTGCCAGCAGCCAAGTGGGCGGCGGATGCTCCTACGAGCAGTACTTC.

The chain employs TRBV29-1 and TRBJ1-1; the D is unclear. Germline assignment: CDR1 SQVTM and CDR2 ANQGSEA. The CDR3 runs 10 residues. Deletions cut 6 bases from V and 3 bases from J, with 5 bases between. The CDR3 sequence: CSVTHTEAFF. In DNA, the CDR3 is TGCAGCGTCACTCACACTGAAGCTTTCTTT.

The V and J genes are TRBV27 and TRBJ2-1; D not certain. The end of the DNA aligns better with TRBJ2-7, so the J call may be wrong. Germline V CDR1 and CDR2: MNHEY, SMNVEV (reference sequence). The CDR3 is 13 amino acids. The CDR3 protein is CASSLGMYNEQYF. CDR3 nucleotides: TGTGCCAGCAGTTTAGGAATGTACAATGAGCAGTACTTC.

The chain links TRBV6-1 to TRBJ2-3; TRBD2 matches at 10 bases. The V gene end was trimmed by 1 base and the J gene end by 9 bases; junction bases not matched to a gene: 7. This CDR3 is built from 15 residues. The germline V gene has CDR1 MNHNS and CDR2 SASEGT. CDR3 bases: TGTGCCAGCAGTGAAGTTGAGGGAGCGGGGGGGACGCAGTATTTT. This translates into CASSEVEGAGGTQYF.

This clonotype has a handful of counts. The chain employs TRBV20-1 and TRBJ2-5, with D perhaps matching TRBD1 (5 bases). Trimming pared 7 bases from V and 4 bases from J, leaving 16 bases between. Germline lookup yields CDR1 DFQATT and CDR2 SNEGSKA (reference sequence). The CDR3 length is 13 residues. CDR3 loop: CSDATVPIETQYF. The CDR3 coding sequence is TGCAGTGATGCGACAGTTCCGATAGAGACCCAGTACTTC.

This clonotype was seen only once. The chain joins TRBV7-2 to TRBJ1-5; D ambiguous. Germline CDR1 is SGHTA and CDR2 is FQGNSA. This CDR3 comprises 14 residues. Trimming left V 1 base short and J 11 bases short, with 15 bases between. The CDR3 sequence is CASSLDPNPRAQHF. In nucleotides, the CDR3 is TGTGCCAGCAGCTTAGATCCGAATCCAAGGGCCCAGCATTTT.

There are a few counts of this clonotype. The rearrangement uses TRBV6-6 and TRBJ1-2; TRBD1 agrees at 7 bases. The CDR3 loop spans 17 amino acids. CDR1 MNHNY and CDR2 SVGAGI come from the germline V gene (reference sequence). V was clipped by 4 bases and J by 1 base; unmatched bases: 12. This CDR3 reads CASSSTTTGADNYGYTF. CDR3 nucleotide sequence: TGTGCCAGCAGTTCTACTACCACAGGGGCCGATAACTATGGCTACACCTTC.

The chain is built from TRBV20-1 and TRBJ2-7, with 8 positions matching TRBD1. Trimming at V came to 6 bases and at J to 2 bases, leaving 12 bases not matched to a gene. CDR1 and CDR2 (germline): DFQATT, SNEGSKA (reference sequence). The CDR3 sequence is 15 residues long. The DNA for the CDR3 is TGCAGTGCCCCAGGGGGGACAGGCGCTACCTACGAGCAGTACTTC. Protein: CSAPGGTGATYEQYF.

Notes on this clonotype: Relative to the germline gene, one junction end is altered; a read error may explain this. The chain uses TRBV3-1 and TRBJ1-4, with 8 nucleotides matching TRBD1. The CDR3 is 15 amino acids. The germline CDR1 and CDR2 sequences are LGHDT and YNNKEL (reference sequence). Here the CDR3 DNA reads TGTGTCAGCAGTCGGACAGGGAACGGTAATGAAAAACTGTTTTTT. Translating it yields CVSSRTGNGNEKLFF.

This clonotype was detected only a few times. This chain links TRBV5-1 with TRBJ2-1, with D perhaps matching TRBD2 (6 bases). Per the germline V gene, CDR1 is SGHRS and CDR2 is YFSETQ. The CDR3 consists of 14 residues. The V end lost 4 bases, the J end lost 9 bases, and 17 bases lay between the germline ends. This chain's CDR3 is CASSAGRATPEQFF. The CDR3 nucleotides are TGCGCCAGCAGCGCGGGACGTGCAACACCTGAGCAGTTCTTC.

The sample holds a few counts of this clonotype. The gene calls are TRBV20-1 and TRBJ2-1; TRBD2 aligns across 11 bases. Germline V lookup: CDR1 DFQATT, CDR2 SNEGSKA (reference sequence). This CDR3 has 14 residues. With 7 bases clipped from V and 5 bases from J, the junction kept 7 bases outside the gene matches. CDR3 sequence reads: CSVFTSGRHNEQFF. The DNA of the CDR3 is TGCAGTGTTTTTACTAGCGGGAGACACAATGAGCAGTTCTTC.

The chain combines TRBV7-2 with TRBJ1-1; D unclear. Germline CDR1 SGHTA, CDR2 FQGNSA. This CDR3 is 16 amino acids long. V lost 2 bases, J lost 0 bases, and 13 bases lay in between. CDR3 in DNA: TGTGCCAGCAGCTTACGGGGAGGCAGAATGAACACTGAAGCTTTCTTT. Its protein product is CASSLRGGRMNTEAFF.

The rearrangement links TRBV5-1 to TRBJ1-2, with a tentative D call TRBD1 (5 bases). V was pared by 0 bases and J by 4 bases, with 13 bases between. CDR3 length equals 15 residues. The germline V gene encodes CDR1 SGHRS and CDR2 YFSETQ. The CDR3 loop is CASSLGTTEGYGYTF. The CDR3 bases are TGCGCCAGCAGCTTGGGGACAACTGAGGGCTATGGCTACACCTTC.

The genes are TRBV12-3 or TRBV12-4 and TRBJ2-1; D might be TRBD2 (6 bases). V lost 3 bases and J 4 bases, leaving 16 bases between the germline ends. The CDR3 has 16 amino acids. The CDR3 protein is CASSFRFSGIYNEQFF. The CDR3 coding sequence is TGTGCCAGCAGTTTTCGGTTTAGCGGCATTTACAATGAGCAGTTCTTC.

V gene TRBV11-2 combines with J gene TRBJ1-1, with 8 bases fitting TRBD1. V shed 7 bases and J 5 bases; nucleotides not matched to a gene: 12. This CDR3 contains 15 residues. CDR1 and CDR2 from the germline V gene are SGHAT and FQNNGV. The CDR3 loop is CASKTQGARGTEAFF. DNA of the CDR3: TGTGCCAGCAAAACCCAGGGGGCGCGAGGTACTGAAGCTTTCTTT.

The chain carries TRBV9 and TRBJ2-3, with unresolved D. This CDR3 is 15 amino acids long. Between the trimmed V and J ends, which lost 3 bases and 0 bases, there was a span of 11 bases. The V gene's germline CDR1 is SGDLS and CDR2 YYNGEE. The CDR3 nucleotides are TGTGCCAGCAGCGCTAACGGCGGTAGCACAGATACGCAGTATTTT. Encoded protein: CASSANGGSTDTQYF. Looking up the rest from reference TRBV9 and TRBJ2-3 gives the full variable domain: DSGVTQTPKHLITATGQRVTLRCSPRSGDLSVYWYQQSLDQGLQFLIQYYNGEERAKGNILERFSAQQFPDLHSELNLSSLELGDSALYFCASSANGGSTDTQYFGPGTRLTVL.